These 3 T cell receptor beta chains came from one sample sequenced in a study of blood T cells in healthy people across ages. Primers used in a second PCR of roughly 6 to 12 cycles were a sample-barcoded 5' primer and a J-beta primer mix. TCRdb re-analysed the 5' RACE reads in MiXCR, keeping a single row per CDR3 protein. The table shows 700,000 or so distinct CDR3 sequences, with approximately 40% occurring only once. Sequencing was performed on blood. These receptor sequences come from an elderly man in good health.

The chain is built from TRBV5-1 and TRBJ2-1; a possible D gene is TRBD2 (5 bases). Germline V gene data show CDR1 as SGHRS and CDR2 as YFSETQ. The CDR3 is 12 residues long. The ends were cut back, 4 bases at V and 6 bases at J, with 8 bases in the middle. CDR3 in DNA: TGCGCCAGCAGCAGGGAGATCAATGAGCAGTTCTTC. Translated: CASSREINEQFF.

V usage is TRBV16 and J usage is TRBJ1-4, with 7 positions matching TRBD1. Germline V lookup: CDR1 KGHSY, CDR2 FQNENV. With V trimmed by 2 bases and J by 4 bases, 4 bases remained unmatched. CDR3 length: 15 residues. As DNA, the CDR3 is TGTGCCAGCAGCCAAACGGGACAGATTAATGAAAAACTGTTTTTT. Translated, it gives CASSQTGQINEKLFF.

This clonotype was seen repeatedly, ten times or more. V and J are TRBV29-1 and TRBJ1-2; D ambiguous. Per the germline V gene, CDR1 is SQVTM and CDR2 is ANQGSEA. Deletions cut 4 bases from V and 1 base from J, with 13 bases between. The CDR3 length is 14 residues. CDR3 sequence reads: CSVGGEVSNYGYTF. CDR3 DNA: TGCAGCGTTGGAGGAGAAGTTAGTAACTATGGCTACACCTTC.